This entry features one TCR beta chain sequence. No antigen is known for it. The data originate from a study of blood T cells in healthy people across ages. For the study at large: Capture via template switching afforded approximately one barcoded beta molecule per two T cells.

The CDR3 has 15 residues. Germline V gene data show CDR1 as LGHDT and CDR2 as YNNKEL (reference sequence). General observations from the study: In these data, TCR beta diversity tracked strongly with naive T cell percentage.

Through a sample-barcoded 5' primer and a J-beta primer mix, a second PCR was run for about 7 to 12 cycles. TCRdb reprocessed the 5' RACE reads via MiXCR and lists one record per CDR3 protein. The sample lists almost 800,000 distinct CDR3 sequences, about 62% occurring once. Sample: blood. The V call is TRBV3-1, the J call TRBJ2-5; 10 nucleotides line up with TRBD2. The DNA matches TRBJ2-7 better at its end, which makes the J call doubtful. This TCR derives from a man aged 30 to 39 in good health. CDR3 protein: CASSGGTSVRYEQYF. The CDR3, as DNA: TGTGCCAGCAGCGGAGGGACTAGCGTACGCTACGAGCAGTACTTC.